This T cell receptor beta chain was captured by sequencing in a study of human T cells and chemical hapten exposure. Study at large: Variability of per-sample TCR yields stemmed mainly from small differences in pooled library volume.

This clonotype was found many times. Its specificity is not known. Study-wide results and limits: With patch test score, the counts of PT1 expanded TCRs showed a positive correlation.

The V gene end was trimmed by 3 bases and the J gene end by 2 bases; junction bases not matched to a gene: 5. The CDR3 contains 16 residues. In germline, CDR1 is SGHTA, CDR2 FQGTGA. Indicated time point: pre-sensitization, week 0. Described treatment: therapeutic diphenylcyclopropenone sensitization with weekly scalp DPC. Total RNA came from unfractionated whole blood. TCRdb analysed the RACE reads with MiXCR anew, one entry per CDR3 protein. The data hold under 300,000 distinct CDR3 sequences, with about 8.1% observed a single time. The source is a woman between 40 and 50 years old with alopecia areata. Some clones in this sample may be carry-over from other donors' samples. The chain recombines TRBV7-3 with TRBJ2-3; 10 nucleotides line up with TRBD1. The sequences come from whole blood, collected in connection with sensitization to the hapten diphenylcyclopropenone (DPC). The CDR3 coding sequence is TGTGCCAGCAGCTTGACAGGGGGCGCGGCCACAGATACGCAGTATTTT. Encoded protein: CASSLTGGAATDTQYF.